The TCR beta chain described here comes from a study of blood T cell repertoires in COVID-19. Study summary: The United States, Italy and Spain supplied acute and convalescent COVID-19 samples. Nucleic acid was either cDNA or gDNA, and it came from T cells, B-cell-depleted T cells, or PBMCs.

The CDR3 is 15 residues long. Germline lookup yields CDR1 MGHRA and CDR2 YSYEKL. V lost 4 bases to trimming and J lost 0 bases; unmatched junction nucleotides: 5. Authors' methods: Reference gene primer amplification gave estimated nucleated cell counts. Repertoires were generated with immunoSEQ multiplex PCR, while TCRdb's copy carries only in-frame clones and drops some. The DNA gave D and trimming, while V, J and clone size come from that table. Of about 200,000 clones listed, around 75% are singletons. The rearrangement links TRBV4-1 to TRBJ2-7; 8 bases agree with TRBD2. The specimen sequenced was peripheral blood. The sequence came from a human donor in a cohort sampled during active COVID-19. The CDR3 loop reads CASSRQRESSYEQYF. In DNA, the CDR3 is TGCGCCAGCAGCCGCCAGCGGGAGAGCTCCTACGAGCAGTACTTC.